The entry below gives a single T cell receptor (beta chain) sequence along with its context. Its antigen is not known. Whole-study results and caveats: Tumor-infiltrating Treg TCR alpha and beta sequences overlapped most with tumor naive CD4+ T cells, then blood naive. Tumor memory CD4+ T cell TCR gene usage clustered with blood and lymph node memory CD4+ cells and lymph node naive CD4+ cells. The larger cohort examined one V-J beta rearrangement, not whole repertoires.

Constant-region reverse primers amplified full-length variable regions, followed by semi-nested Nested Universal Primer A PCR. Each CDR3 protein is one row after TCRdb ran MiXCR on the 5' RACE reads. The sample shows nearly 55,000 distinct CDR3 sequences, roughly a quarter of them seen only once. The source is a female donor with breast cancer. The specimen was tumor-infiltrating naive CD4+ T cells sorted from the breast tumor. Subset noted: naive CD4+ T cells, CD4+CD45RA+CD25-.

CDR3 protein: CASSSIGSNQPQHF. In DNA form, the CDR3 reads TGTGCCAGCAGTTCCATCGGGAGCAATCAGCCCCAGCATTTT. The chain combines TRBV6-1 with TRBJ1-5; D unresolved. The CDR3 has 14 amino acids. Trimming took 5 bases from V and 1 from J, leaving 9 bases between them. Per germline, CDR1 MNHNS and CDR2 SASEGT.